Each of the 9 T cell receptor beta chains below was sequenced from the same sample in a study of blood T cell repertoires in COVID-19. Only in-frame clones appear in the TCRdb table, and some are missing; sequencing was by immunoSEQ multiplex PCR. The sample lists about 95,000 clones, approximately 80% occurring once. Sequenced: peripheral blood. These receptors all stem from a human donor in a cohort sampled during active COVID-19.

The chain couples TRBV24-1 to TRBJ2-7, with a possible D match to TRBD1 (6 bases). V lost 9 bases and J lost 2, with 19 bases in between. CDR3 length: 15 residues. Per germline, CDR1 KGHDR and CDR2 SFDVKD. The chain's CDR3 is CATLLDSKLPYEQYF. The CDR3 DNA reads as TGTGCCACCTTGTTGGACAGCAAGCTTCCCTACGAGCAGTACTTC.

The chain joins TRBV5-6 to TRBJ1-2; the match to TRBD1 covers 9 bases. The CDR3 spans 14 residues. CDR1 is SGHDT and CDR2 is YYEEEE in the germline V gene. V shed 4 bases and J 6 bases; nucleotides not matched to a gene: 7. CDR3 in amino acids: CASSTRTGEHGYTF. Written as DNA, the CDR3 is TGTGCCAGCAGCACGAGGACAGGGGAGCATGGCTACACCTTC.

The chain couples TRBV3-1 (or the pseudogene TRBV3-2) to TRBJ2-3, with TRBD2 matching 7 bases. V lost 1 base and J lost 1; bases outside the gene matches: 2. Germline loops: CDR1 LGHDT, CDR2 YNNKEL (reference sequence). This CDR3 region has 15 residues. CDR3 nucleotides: TGTGCCAGCAGCCAAGGGGCGGGGGGCACAGATACGCAGTATTTT. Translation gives CASSQGAGGTDTQYF.

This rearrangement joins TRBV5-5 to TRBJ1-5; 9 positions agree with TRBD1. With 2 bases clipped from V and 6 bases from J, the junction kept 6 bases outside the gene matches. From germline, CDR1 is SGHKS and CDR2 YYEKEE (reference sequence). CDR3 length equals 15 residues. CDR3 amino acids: CASSFRTGEGQPQHF. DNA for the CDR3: TGTGCCAGCAGCTTTAGGACAGGGGAAGGTCAGCCCCAGCATTTT.

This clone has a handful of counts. The CDR3 bases are TGCGCCAGCAGTCGGGACACCAGCGTATTCTCTGGAAACACCATATATTTT. This sequence encodes CASSRDTSVFSGNTIYF. V gene TRBV5-1 combines with J gene TRBJ1-3; perhaps TRBD1 as D (6 bases). Trimming pared 5 bases from V and 0 bases from J, leaving 18 bases between. Germline CDR1 reads SGHRS; CDR2 reads YFSETQ. This CDR3 comprises 17 residues.

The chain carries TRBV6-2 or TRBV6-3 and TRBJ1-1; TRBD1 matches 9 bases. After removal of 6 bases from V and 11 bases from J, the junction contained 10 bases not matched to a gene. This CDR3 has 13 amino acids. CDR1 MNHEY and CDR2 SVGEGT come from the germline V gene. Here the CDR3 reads CASRPPGQGWAFF. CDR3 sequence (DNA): TGTGCCAGCAGACCTCCGGGACAGGGTTGGGCTTTCTTT.

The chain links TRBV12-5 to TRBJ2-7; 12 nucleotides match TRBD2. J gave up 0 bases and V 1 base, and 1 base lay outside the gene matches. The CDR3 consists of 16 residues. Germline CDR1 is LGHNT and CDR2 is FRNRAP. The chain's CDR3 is CASGLGTSGVSYEQYF. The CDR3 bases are TGTGCTAGTGGTTTGGGGACTAGCGGGGTCTCCTACGAGCAGTACTTC.

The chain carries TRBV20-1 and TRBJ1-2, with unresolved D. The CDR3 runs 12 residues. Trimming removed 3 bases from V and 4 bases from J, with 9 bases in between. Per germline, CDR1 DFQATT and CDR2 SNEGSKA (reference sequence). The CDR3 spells CSASGHTYGYTF. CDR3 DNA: TGCAGTGCTAGTGGCCACACCTATGGCTACACCTTC.

CDR3 bases: TGTGCCAGCTGGGACAGACTGAACACTGAAGCTTTCTTT. Its protein product is CASWDRLNTEAFF. J is TRBJ1-1 and V is TRBV6-5; 7 bases align to TRBD1. The CDR3 consists of 13 residues. Germline V gene data show CDR1 as MNHEY and CDR2 as SVGAGI. Trimming at V came to 8 bases and at J to 0 bases, leaving 3 bases not matched to a gene.